A selection of T cell receptor beta chains follows, all from one sample in a study of beta chain features in type 1 diabetes. Assay: immunoSEQ multiplex PCR; the TCRdb copy retains only in-frame clones and omits some. The sample lists around 250,000 clones; 14% were seen once. Sequencing was performed on naive CD4+ T cells from blood. Receptor source: a man aged 25-40 years with type 1 diabetes. Each CDR3 is given with its conserved first and last residue. A D gene is named only where the DNA matches it firmly. Clone size is shown for a subset of rows, as once, few, many or a class of expanded clone.

>TRBV2|NA|TRBJ1-4|NA
TGTGCCAGCGGACGGGGGTCTAATGAAAAACTGTTTTTT
CASGRGSNEKLFF
>TRBV4-3|TRBD1|TRBJ2-2|few
TGCGCCAGCAGCCTGCTGCCCCCAGGGGGCAACACCGGGGAGCTGTTTTTT
CASSLLPPGGNTGELFF
>TRBV5-8|TRBD2|TRBJ2-3|few
TGTGCCAGCAGCTTACGAAGCGGGAGCGATACGCAGTATTTT
CASSLRSGSDTQYF
>TRBV7-2|TRBD1|TRBJ2-7|few
TGTGCCAGCAGCCAGCGAGCAGGGACAGGCTACTCCTACGAGCAGTACTTC
CASSQRAGTGYSYEQYF
>TRBV7-3|TRBD1|TRBJ2-5|NA
TGTGCCAGCAGCTTATTTGGACAGGGAGAGACCCAGTACTTC
CASSLFGQGETQYF
>TRBV15|TRBD1|TRBJ1-1|NA
TGTGCCACCAGCAGGGATAAACAGGGGAACGAAGCTTTCTTT
CATSRDKQGNEAFF
>TRBV7-2|TRBD2|TRBJ2-1|few
TGTGCCAGCAGCCGTTTCATAAGGACTAGCGGGATTATGAATGAGCAGTTCTTC
CASSRFIRTSGIMNEQFF
>TRBV28|NA|TRBJ2-3|NA
TGTGCCAGCACCTCTATAGATACGCAGTATTTT
CASTSIDTQYF
>TRBV7-3|NA|TRBJ2-2|NA
TGTGCCAGCAGCCCCGGGGGCGGGGAGCTGTTTTTT
CASSPGGGELFF
>TRBV10-3|NA|TRBJ2-1|few
TGTGCCATCAGTCCCGGCAGCGGGCAGTTCTTC
CAISPGSGQFF
>TRBV15|TRBD2|TRBJ2-7|few
TGTGCCACCAGCAGAGGGCTAGCGGGAGGGCCGAGAGAGCAGTACTTC
CATSRGLAGGPREQYF
>TRBV6-5|NA|TRBJ1-1|NA
TGTGCCAGCAGAAACCCCCACTTGAACACTGAAGCTTTCTTT
CASRNPHLNTEAFF
>TRBV28|TRBD1|TRBJ2-1|few
TGTGCCAGCAGTCGGGGACAGGTGGGGGATGAGCAGTTCTTC
CASSRGQVGDEQFF
>TRBV28|NA|TRBJ1-5|NA
TGTGCCAGCGTCAGCGGCCTCAATCAGCCCCAGCATTTT
CASVSGLNQPQHF
>TRBV29-1|NA|TRBJ1-2|NA
TGCAGCGCCGGATACAGGGATGGCTACACCTTC
CSAGYRDGYTF
>TRBV21-1|NA|TRBJ1-1|few
TGTGCCAGCAGCAAAAGATCGGGACAGGGAAGGACTGAAGCTTTCTTT
CASSKRSGQGRTEAFF
>TRBV27|NA|TRBJ2-7|few
TGTGCCAGCAGTACACGCGGGACGGTCCCTACGAGGCAGTACTTC
CASSTRGTVPTRQYF
>TRBV15|TRBD2|TRBJ2-7|few
TGTGCCACCAGCAGAGGAAGGGGACTAGCGGGACGCCACGAGCAGTACTTC
CATSRGRGLAGRHEQYF
>TRBV5-1|TRBD1|TRBJ2-5|few
TGCGCCAGCAGCCCAGTCGGACAGGCACAAGAGACCCAGTACTTC
CASSPVGQAQETQYF
>TRBV27|NA|TRBJ2-3|NA
TGTGCCAGCAGGCAAAACCAGGTCCATAGCACAGATACGCAGTATTTT
CASRQNQVHSTDTQYF
>TRBV7-9|NA|TRBJ1-1|few
TGTGCCAGCAGCTTCGAGGCGTCATACACTGAAGCTTTCTTT
CASSFEASYTEAFF
>TRBV7-8|TRBD2|TRBJ2-5|NA
TGTGCCAGCAGCTTCCTGATGGGAGGGATTCAAGAGACCCAGTACTTC
CASSFLMGGIQETQYF
>TRBV19|NA|TRBJ2-5|once
TGTGCCAGTAGTCGTACAGGGCAAGAGACCCAGTACTTC
CASSRTGQETQYF
>TRBV2|NA|TRBJ2-1|NA
TGTGCCACCCTTAAGAGTGGGAGCGATGAGCAGTTCTTC
CATLKSGSDEQFF
>TRBV11-3|TRBD1|TRBJ2-2|few
TGTGCCAGCAGCTTGGGACAGATAAAACCTACCGGGGAGCTGTTTTTT
CASSLGQIKPTGELFF
>TRBV13|TRBD2|TRBJ2-2|few
TGTGCCAGCAGGATACCGGGACTAGCGGGAGTGGGGGAGCTGTTTTTT
CASRIPGLAGVGELFF
>TRBV5-1|TRBD1|TRBJ2-2|few
TGCGCCAGCAGCTTGGTACCGGGACAGGGGAACACCGGGGAGCTGTTTTTT
CASSLVPGQGNTGELFF
>TRBV15|NA|TRBJ2-1|NA
TGTGCCACCAGCAGAGATCCCGGGACTCTTCACAATGAGCAGTTCTTC
CATSRDPGTLHNEQFF
>TRBV14|TRBD2|TRBJ2-1|NA
TGTGCCAGCAGCCACTCACCGGGACTAGTTTCCTACAATGAGCAGTTCTTC
CASSHSPGLVSYNEQFF
>TRBV9|TRBD2|TRBJ2-2|few
TGTGCCAGCAGCGTAGCTAGCGGGAGGGCGAACGGGGAGCTGTTTTTT
CASSVASGRANGELFF
>TRBV7-2|TRBD2|TRBJ2-4|NA
TGTGCCAGCAGCCCGACTAGCGGCAAAAACATTCAGTACTTC
CASSPTSGKNIQYF
>TRBV27|NA|TRBJ1-5|NA
TGTGCCAGCAGTTTAAATCACGTCGGGGTGCAGCCCCAGCATTTT
CASSLNHVGVQPQHF
>TRBV28|TRBD2|TRBJ2-1|few
TGTGCCAGCAGCAACGGGGCGGGGGGCTCCTACAATGAGCAGTTCTTC
CASSNGAGGSYNEQFF
>TRBV30|NA|TRBJ1-5|NA
TGTGCCTGGAGCGAGGGGGGGTCCAATCAGCCCCAGCATTTT
CAWSEGGSNQPQHF
>TRBV6-6|NA|TRBJ2-1|NA
TGTGCCAGCAGTAAGAGCTCCTACAATGAGCAGTTCTTC
CASSKSSYNEQFF
>TRBV7-9|TRBD1|TRBJ2-3|NA
TGTGCCAGCAGCGAAGACAGGGTACAGTATTTT
CASSEDRVQYF
>TRBV5-6|NA|TRBJ1-5|NA
TGTGCCAGCAGCGCTTCGGGGAATCAGCCCCAGCATTTT
CASSASGNQPQHF
>TRBV27|NA|TRBJ2-5|NA
TGTGCCAGCAGTTCCCCGCGGTCGGAGACCCAGTACTTC
CASSSPRSETQYF